This T cell receptor beta chain derives from a study of T cell responses to AZD1222 COVID-19 vaccine. Between the trimmed V and J ends, which lost 8 bases and 9 bases, there was a span of 20 bases. Per the germline V gene, CDR1 is SGHVS and CDR2 is FNYEAQ. This CDR3 contains 14 residues. Profiling relied on immunoSEQ multiplex PCR, and the TCRdb table lists in-frame clones only, not all of them. Altogether about 130,000 clones are present, about 82% being singletons, with the ten largest covering 6.5% to 8.5%. The source is an adult who received the MenACWY meningococcal vaccine as a control. The source material was peripheral blood, sampled 28 days after the second dose of the MenACWY control vaccine. The chain uses TRBV7-6 and TRBJ2-1, with TRBD2 as a possible D gene (7 bases). CDR3 sequence (DNA): TGTGCCAGCGGTTTGCGTGGGGGGGCGATTGAGCAGTTCTTC. Encoded protein: CASGLRGGAIEQFF.